The 11 T cell receptor beta chains in this list originate from one sample, sequenced in a study of cytomegalovirus exposure and HLA in healthy donors. The PCR was carried out with 60 Vbeta primers and 13 Jbeta primers. The table came from immunoSEQ multiplex PCR; TCRdb's copy has only in-frame clones and leaves some out. The table includes 150,000 to 200,000 clones, roughly 80% detected once. Specimen: PBMCs. The receptors were sampled from a male donor in good health and CMV-seropositive.

The chain couples TRBV4-1 to TRBJ2-1, with D possibly matching TRBD2 (7 bases). The V and J ends lost 3 bases and 7 bases respectively, with 13 bases between them. Germline V gives CDR1 MGHRA, CDR2 YSYEKL. This CDR3 is built from 14 residues. In DNA, the CDR3 is TGCGCCAGCAGCCATCTAGGGGGGGCGAATGAGCAGTTCTTC. It codes for CASSHLGGANEQFF.

The chain carries TRBV6-1 and TRBJ2-1; possibly TRBD2 for D (5 bases). With 4 bases removed from V and 8 bases from J, the gap between germline ends came to 12 bases. There are 13 residues in the CDR3. Germline V CDR1 and CDR2: MNHNS, SASEGT. CDR3: CASSGPTGDEQFF. The CDR3 DNA reads as TGTGCCAGCAGTGGACCGACCGGGGATGAGCAGTTCTTC.

The chain is built from TRBV18 and TRBJ1-5, with a weak D call TRBD1 (5 bases). Germline V gives CDR1 KGHSH, CDR2 LQKENI. The length of the CDR3 is 15 residues. Trimming pared 3 bases from V and 5 bases from J, leaving 14 bases between. CDR3 in amino acids: CASSPGQESHQPQHF. In DNA form, the CDR3 reads TGTGCCAGCTCACCGGGGCAGGAATCCCATCAGCCCCAGCATTTT.

This rearrangement joins TRBV6-5 to TRBJ1-6; 8 nucleotides match TRBD1. Germline V CDR1 and CDR2: MNHEY, SVGAGI. CDR3 size: 16 residues. V lost 4 bases and J lost 5; bases outside the gene matches: 7. The CDR3: CASSWSRDRNNSPLHF. CDR3 nucleotide sequence: TGTGCCAGCAGTTGGTCCCGGGACAGGAATAATTCACCCCTCCACTTT.

The V and J genes are TRBV6-6 and TRBJ2-3; D not resolved. Trimming stripped 7 bases from V and 1 base from J, with 9 bases between. CDR1 MNHNY and CDR2 SVGAGI come from the germline V gene (reference sequence). The CDR3 consists of 13 residues. CDR3: CASTPRGTDTQYF. The CDR3 DNA follows: TGTGCCAGCACTCCCCGTGGCACAGATACGCAGTATTTT.

This CDR3 reads CASSLDLPGNTEAFF. CDR3 DNA: TGCGCCAGCAGCTTGGATCTGCCGGGGAACACTGAAGCTTTCTTT. The chain carries TRBV5-1 and TRBJ1-1; D is uncertain. Germline values: CDR1 SGHRS, CDR2 YFSETQ. Between the trimmed V and J ends, which lost 0 bases and 1 base, there was a span of 10 bases. CDR3 length: 15 residues. Combining the CDR3 with reference TRBV5-1 and TRBJ1-1 gives the whole variable domain KAGVTQTPRYLIKTRGQQVTLSCSPISGHRSVSWYQQTPGQGLQFLFEYFSETQRNKGNFPGRFSGRQFSNSRSEMNVSTLELGDSALYLCASSLDLPGNTEAFFGQGTRLTVV.

The chain is built from TRBV27 and TRBJ2-3; unclear D gene. The CDR3 spans 14 residues. Trimming removed 5 bases at V and 1 base at J, with 10 bases between. Germline V gene sequence: CDR1 MNHEY, CDR2 SMNVEV (reference sequence). The DNA for the CDR3 is TGTGCCAGCAGTCCTTATTCCGGCACAGATACGCAGTATTTT. Protein: CASSPYSGTDTQYF.

CDR3 sequence reads: CASSLRDRGITDTQYF. The CDR3 DNA reads TGTGCCAGCAGTTTAAGGGACAGGGGGATCACAGATACGCAGTATTTT. J is TRBJ2-3 and V is TRBV27; 11 bases agree with TRBD1. This CDR3 has 16 residues. Germline V gives CDR1 MNHEY, CDR2 SMNVEV (reference sequence). J gave up 2 bases and V 2 bases, and 3 bases lay outside the gene matches.

The chain carries TRBV7-8 and TRBJ1-1; no firm D call. The CDR3 contains 14 residues. V lost 4 bases and J lost 0, with 9 bases in between. Per the germline V gene, CDR1 is SGHVS and CDR2 is FQNEAQ. The CDR3 bases are TGTGCCAGCAGCTCCCGGGTGATGAACACTGAAGCTTTCTTT. This gives the protein CASSSRVMNTEAFF. The full variable domain, rest sourced from reference TRBV7-8 and TRBJ1-1, is GAGVSQSPRYKVAKRGQDVALRCDPISGHVSLFWYQQALGQGPEFLTYFQNEAQLDKSGLPSDRFFAERPEGSVSTLKIQRTQQEDSAVYLCASSSRVMNTEAFFGQGTRLTVV.

This clone was counted between two and nine times. This chain connects TRBV30 to TRBJ2-1; TRBD2 matches at 9 bases. CDR1 and CDR2 from the germline V gene are GTSNPN and SVGIG (reference sequence). This CDR3 has 11 residues. Here the CDR3 DNA reads TGTGCTAGCGGGAGAAACAATGAGCAGTTCTTC. The encoded protein is CASGRNNEQFF.

V gene TRBV29-1 combines with J gene TRBJ2-3; 9 bases align to TRBD1. Germline CDR1 SQVTM, CDR2 ANQGSEA. The CDR3 is made up of 13 amino acids. V shed 4 bases and J 5 bases; nucleotides not matched to a gene: 4. As DNA, the CDR3 is TGCAGCGTTGTGAACAGGGGGCGAGATACGCAGTATTTT. It is translated as CSVVNRGRDTQYF.